This entry features one TCR beta chain sequence. Per the germline V gene, CDR1 is LGHNA and CDR2 is YNFKEQ. Trimming pared 0 bases from V and 2 bases from J, leaving 11 bases between. The CDR3 covers 16 residues. Primers used for first-strand cDNA, a TRAV- and TRBV-specific set, covered both alpha and beta chains. With a V-primer adapter and a constant-region primer, TCRs were amplified for roughly 18 PCR cycles. TCRdb called the reads again in MiXCR, with one record for every CDR3 protein. This sample has tens of thousands of distinct CDR3 sequences; around 29% occur once, and the top ten carry around 10%. This entry is derived from a study of low-dose radiotherapy and immunotherapy resistance in tumors. As for the study in general: Every six weeks patients received intravenous ipilimumab 1 mg/kg, and every two weeks they received intravenous nivolumab 240 mg. Aspirin was administered orally at 300 mg daily for four cycles, commencing on cycle 1 day 1.

Stated time point: before trial treatment. Low-dose radiotherapy and low-dose cyclophosphamide, together with aspirin, ipilimumab and nivolumab, were given to donors. Advanced solid tumors lacking tumor-infiltrating lymphocytes characterized eligible patients. The material was PBMCs, obtained before treatment. The sequence was obtained from a female donor with ovarian cancer. The chain combines TRBV4-2 with TRBJ2-1, with D perhaps matching TRBD2 (7 bases). CDR3 DNA: TGTGCCAGCAGCCAAGATCCGGGGGGCACCTACAATGAGCAGTTCTTC. Its protein is CASSQDPGGTYNEQFF.